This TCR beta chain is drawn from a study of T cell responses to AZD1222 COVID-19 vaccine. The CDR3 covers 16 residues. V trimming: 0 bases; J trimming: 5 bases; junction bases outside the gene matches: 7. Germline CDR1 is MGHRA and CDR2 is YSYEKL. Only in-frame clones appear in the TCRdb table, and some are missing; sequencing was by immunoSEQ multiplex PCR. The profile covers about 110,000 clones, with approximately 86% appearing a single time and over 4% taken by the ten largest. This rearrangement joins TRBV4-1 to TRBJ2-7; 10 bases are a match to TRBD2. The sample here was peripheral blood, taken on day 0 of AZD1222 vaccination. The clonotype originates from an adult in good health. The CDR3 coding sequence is TGCGCCAGCAGCCAAGATCGGGCTAGCGGGGGAAACGAGCAGTACTTC. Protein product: CASSQDRASGGNEQYF.